A selection of T cell receptor beta chains follows, all from one sample in a study of cytomegalovirus exposure and HLA in healthy donors. Clones were sequenced by immunoSEQ multiplex PCR, and TCRdb holds only the in-frame ones, with some missing. The sample records roughly 310,000 clones, roughly 86% being singletons. The sequenced material came from PBMCs. Source of these receptors: a young man in good health and CMV-seronegative. The CDR3 runs from the conserved cysteine through the conserved F or W. The order of the fields is J gene, clone size, D gene, V gene, CDR3 protein, CDR3 DNA. D genes are given only for firm matches. Only part of the rows carry a size: once, few, many, or a class if the clone is expanded.

>TRBJ2-5|.|TRBD2|TRBV5-1
CASSLMASGFQETQYF
TGCGCCAGCAGCTTGATGGCTAGCGGCTTCCAAGAGACCCAGTACTTC
>TRBJ1-2|few|.|TRBV4-3
CASSQVQPGDYGYTF
TGCGCCAGCAGCCAAGTTCAACCGGGGGACTATGGCTACACCTTC
>TRBJ1-5|few|.|TRBV28
CASGSPGVFQPQHF
TGTGCCAGCGGTAGTCCAGGGGTTTTTCAGCCCCAGCATTTT
>TRBJ1-6|.|TRBD1|TRBV4-1
CASSQDGTGSSPLHF
TGCGCCAGCAGCCAAGACGGGACAGGGAGTTCACCCCTCCACTTT
>TRBJ1-1|once|.|TRBV5-1
CASSAGQSENTEAFF
TGCGCCAGCAGCGCCGGACAATCAGAGAACACTGAAGCTTTCTTT
>TRBJ2-5|.|TRBD2|TRBV2
CASSRYLAGAKETQYF
TGTGCCAGCAGTAGATATCTAGCGGGGGCAAAAGAGACCCAGTACTTC
>TRBJ2-7|.|TRBD1|TRBV6-6
CASSYRGFYEQYF
TGTGCCAGCAGCTACAGGGGTTTCTACGAGCAGTACTTC
>TRBJ2-7|.|TRBD2|TRBV18
CASSPTSGSYEQYF
TGTGCCAGCTCACCGACTAGCGGTTCCTACGAGCAGTACTTC
>TRBJ1-5|.|.|TRBV6-4
CASSDEAENQPQHF
TGTGCCAGCAGTGACGAGGCAGAAAATCAGCCCCAGCATTTT
>TRBJ1-2|.|TRBD1|TRBV28
CASSLLGTGVGYTF
TGTGCCAGCAGTTTGTTGGGGACAGGGGTTGGCTACACCTTC
>TRBJ2-1|once|TRBD1|TRBV2
CASSEQGQGYNEQFF
TGTGCCAGCAGTGAACAGGGACAGGGGTACAATGAGCAGTTCTTC
>TRBJ2-2|once|TRBD1|TRBV7-2
CASSPGTGGGGELFF
TGTGCCAGCAGCCCCGGGACAGGGGGCGGCGGGGAGCTGTTTTTT
>TRBJ1-3|.|.|TRBV7-2
CASSWDNSGNTIYF
TGTGCCAGCAGCTGGGACAACTCTGGAAACACCATATATTTT
>TRBJ1-6|once|.|TRBV7-6
CASSLGRTYNSPLHF
TGTGCCAGCAGCTTAGGGAGGACCTATAATTCACCCCTCCACTTT
>TRBJ1-1|.|TRBD1|TRBV14
CASSQGMGTANTEAFF
TGTGCCAGCAGCCAAGGAATGGGGACAGCTAACACTGAAGCTTTCTTT
>TRBJ1-2|.|.|TRBV10-3
CAIGGWRYGYTF
TGTGCCATCGGGGGCTGGCGCTATGGCTACACCTTC
>TRBJ2-1|once|.|TRBV11-2
CASSSGPGVINEQFF
TGTGCCAGCAGCTCGGGCCCAGGGGTGATCAATGAGCAGTTCTTC
>TRBJ2-7|.|TRBD2|TRBV6-1
CASTRGGLSYEQYF
TGTGCCAGCACCCGCGGGGGGCTCTCCTACGAGCAGTACTTC
>TRBJ1-2|.|.|TRBV7-6
CASSPAAGRGHGYTF
TGTGCCAGCAGCCCCGCCGCTGGGAGGGGACATGGCTACACCTTC
>TRBJ2-7|few|.|TRBV6-5
CASSYSPGLSYEQYF
TGTGCCAGCAGTTACTCGCCCGGACTTAGTTACGAGCAGTACTTC
>TRBJ1-2|.|.|TRBV4-1
CASSQGRGGDGYTF
TGCGCCAGCAGCCAGGGCAGGGGTGGTGATGGCTACACCTTC
>TRBJ1-5|few|.|TRBV6-6
CASNGRTGPQHF
TGTGCCAGCAACGGCAGAACGGGGCCCCAGCATTTT
>TRBJ1-2|.|TRBD1|TRBV18
CASSPKGAVGYGYTF
TGTGCCAGCTCACCAAAGGGGGCGGTGGGCTATGGCTACACCTTC
>TRBJ2-2|.|.|TRBV5-4
CASSVLGHSAGELFF
TGTGCCAGCAGCGTGTTGGGACACTCGGCCGGGGAGCTGTTTTTT
>TRBJ2-3|.|.|TRBV4-1
CASSQGDSTDTQYF
TGCGCCAGCAGCCAAGGAGATAGCACAGATACGCAGTATTTT
>TRBJ2-2|.|.|TRBV5-4
CASSLEGRRWPGELFF
TGTGCCAGCAGCTTGGAGGGGCGCAGGTGGCCCGGGGAGCTGTTTTTT
>TRBJ1-1|once|.|TRBV19
CASSKQQNTEAFF
TGTGCCAGTAGTAAACAGCAGAACACTGAAGCTTTCTTT
>TRBJ2-1|.|TRBD2|TRBV6-5
CASSRWTSGVNEQFF
TGTGCCAGCAGTCGTTGGACTAGCGGGGTTAATGAGCAGTTCTTC
>TRBJ2-7|.|TRBD1|TRBV5-6
CASSLKDRAGEQYF
TGTGCCAGCAGCTTGAAAGACAGGGCCGGCGAGCAGTACTTC
>TRBJ2-2|.|.|TRBV5-4
CASLSWNTGELFF
TGTGCCAGCCTCTCGTGGAACACCGGGGAGCTGTTTTTT
>TRBJ1-2|.|TRBD1|TRBV5-6
CASSPQGDYGYTF
TGTGCTAGCAGCCCACAGGGGGACTATGGCTACACCTTC
>TRBJ2-3|.|TRBD1|TRBV6-5
CASSYSRRQGPDTQYF
TGTGCCAGCAGTTACTCGAGGCGACAGGGCCCAGATACGCAGTATTTT
>TRBJ1-1|.|.|TRBV6-5
CASRNQGGEAFF
TGTGCCAGCAGAAACCAAGGGGGTGAAGCTTTCTTT
>TRBJ2-1|.|TRBD2|TRBV25-1
CASRSLAGAGDEQFF
TGTGCCAGCAGATCGCTAGCGGGGGCCGGGGATGAGCAGTTCTTC
>TRBJ1-1|once|.|TRBV27
CASSLSRNTEAFF
TGTGCCAGCAGTTTATCGAGGAACACTGAAGCTTTCTTT
>TRBJ2-5|.|.|TRBV6-5
CASRTITDRQETQYF
TGTGCCAGCAGAACCATAACGGACAGACAAGAGACCCAGTACTTC
>TRBJ2-2|.|.|TRBV9
CASSRQGGTGELFF
TGTGCCAGCAGCAGACAGGGAGGCACCGGGGAGCTGTTTTTT
>TRBJ2-1|.|.|TRBV5-6
CASSLGAFATNANEQFF
TGTGCCAGCAGCTTGGGGGCTTTTGCGACCAATGCGAATGAGCAGTTCTTC
>TRBJ2-7|few|.|TRBV7-9
CATSPSEQYF
TGTGCGACATCCCCGAGCGAGCAGTACTTC
>TRBJ2-7|.|.|TRBV7-2
CASSWGPNSYEQYF
TGTGCCAGCAGCTGGGGCCCAAACTCCTACGAGCAGTACTTC
>TRBJ2-1|.|.|TRBV25-1
CASSAGLNYNEQFF
TGTGCCAGCAGTGCCGGACTGAATTACAATGAGCAGTTCTTC
>TRBJ2-2|.|TRBD1|TRBV7-2
CASSYPGTGGTGELFF
TGTGCCAGCAGCTACCCCGGGACAGGGGGCACCGGGGAGCTGTTTTTT
>TRBJ2-1|.|.|TRBV9
CASSPRYGNEQFF
TGTGCCAGCAGCCCCCGGTATGGCAATGAGCAGTTCTTC
>TRBJ1-4|.|TRBD1|TRBV5-1
CASRPGQGNEKLFF
TGCGCCAGCAGACCGGGACAGGGGAATGAAAAACTGTTTTTT
>TRBJ2-1|.|TRBD2|TRBV6-5
CASRASGGFYNEQFF
TGTGCCAGCAGGGCTAGCGGGGGGTTCTACAATGAGCAGTTCTTC